This T cell receptor beta chain comes out of a study of T cells in Graves' hyperthyroidism and ophthalmopathy. Looking at the study overall: Peripheral blood was acquired at first diagnosis, ahead of any therapy whatsoever.

This clonotype has ten or more counts. Its specificity is unknown. TCR beta CDR3 region amplification was performed from RNA transcripts. First-round RT-PCR with HTBI primers amplified the TCR CDR3 region. TCRdb fed the multiplex PCR reads into MiXCR, producing one record per CDR3 protein. The sample shows 530,000 or so distinct CDR3 sequences, around a quarter of them seen only once. Ophthalmopathy cases met thresholds of Clinical Activity Score at least 3, NOSPECS grade at least 4 and duration under 3 months. Lactation, pregnancy, other autoimmune disease or uncontrolled infection excluded patients. Study results and limitations: Ophthalmopathy cases were set apart from stable hyperthyroidism by a 13 V-J model.

The CDR3 contains 13 residues. The germline V and J ends were trimmed by 4 bases and 2 bases, with 6 bases remaining between them. This TCR came from a woman in her twenties or thirties with Graves' ophthalmopathy. The chain links TRBV12-3 or TRBV12-4 to TRBJ1-3; D call uncertain. Sample: blood. In DNA form, the CDR3 reads TGTGCCAGCAGTTCCACTGCTGGAAACACCATATATTTT. This codes for CASSSTAGNTIYF.